This note documents a single T cell receptor (beta chain) sequence. The entry originates in a study of blood T cell repertoires in COVID-19. There are 15 residues in the CDR3. Losses at the gene ends were 5 bases for V and 1 base for J; bases not matched to a gene: 7. The germline CDR1 and CDR2 sequences are MNHNY and SVGAGI (reference sequence). The protocol was immunoSEQ multiplex PCR, while the TCRdb copy is restricted to in-frame clones and leaves out a portion. The sample yields fewer than 65,000 clones, approximately 85% seen once. This TCR was sampled from a human donor in a cohort sampled during active COVID-19. This chain joins TRBV6-6 and TRBJ2-7; 8 bases agree with TRBD1. Material: peripheral blood. As DNA, the CDR3 is TGTGCCAGCAGTGGTCCCGGGACAGGTTCCTACGAGCAGTACTTC. As protein: CASSGPGTGSYEQYF.